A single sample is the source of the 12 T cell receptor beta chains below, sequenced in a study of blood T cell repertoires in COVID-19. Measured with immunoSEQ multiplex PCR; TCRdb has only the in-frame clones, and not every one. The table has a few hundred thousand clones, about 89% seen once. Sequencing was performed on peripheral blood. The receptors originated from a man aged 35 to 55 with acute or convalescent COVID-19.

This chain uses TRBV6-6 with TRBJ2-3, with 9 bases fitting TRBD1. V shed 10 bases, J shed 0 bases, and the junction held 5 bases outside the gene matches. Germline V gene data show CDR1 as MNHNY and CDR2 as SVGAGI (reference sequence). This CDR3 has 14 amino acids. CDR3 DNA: TGTGCCATTGAGGACAGGGGTAGCACAGATACGCAGTATTTT. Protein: CAIEDRGSTDTQYF.

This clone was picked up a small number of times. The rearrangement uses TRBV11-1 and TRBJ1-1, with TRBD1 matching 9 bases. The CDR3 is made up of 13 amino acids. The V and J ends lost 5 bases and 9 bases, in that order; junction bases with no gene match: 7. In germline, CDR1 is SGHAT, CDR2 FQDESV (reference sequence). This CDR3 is CASSEGQGRKAFF. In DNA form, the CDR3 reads TGTGCCAGCAGCGAGGGACAGGGAAGAAAAGCTTTCTTT.

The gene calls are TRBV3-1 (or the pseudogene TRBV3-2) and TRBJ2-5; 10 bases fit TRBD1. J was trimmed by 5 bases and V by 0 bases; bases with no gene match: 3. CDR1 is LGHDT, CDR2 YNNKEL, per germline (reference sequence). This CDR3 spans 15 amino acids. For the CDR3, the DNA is TGTGCCAGCAGCCAAGAAATGGACAGGGGGGAGACCCAGTACTTC. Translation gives CASSQEMDRGETQYF.

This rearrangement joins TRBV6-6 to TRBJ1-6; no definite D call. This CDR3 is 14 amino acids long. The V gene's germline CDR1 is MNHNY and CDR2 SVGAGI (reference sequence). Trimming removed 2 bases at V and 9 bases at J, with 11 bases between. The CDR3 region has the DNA TGTGCCAGCAGTTACCGGAGGGATCTTTCACCCCTCCACTTT. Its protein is CASSYRRDLSPLHF.

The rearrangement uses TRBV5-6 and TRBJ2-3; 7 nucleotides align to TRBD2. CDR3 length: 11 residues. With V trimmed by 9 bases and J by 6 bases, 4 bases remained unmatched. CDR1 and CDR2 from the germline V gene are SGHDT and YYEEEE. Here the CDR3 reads CATSGGDTQYF. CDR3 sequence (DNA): TGTGCCACTAGCGGTGGGGATACGCAGTATTTT.

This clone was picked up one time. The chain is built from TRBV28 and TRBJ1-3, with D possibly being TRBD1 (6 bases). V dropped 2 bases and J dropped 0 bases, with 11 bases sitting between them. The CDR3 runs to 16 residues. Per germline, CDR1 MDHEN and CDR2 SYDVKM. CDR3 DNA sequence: TGTGCCAGCAGTTTACAAGGACAGCTCTCTGGAAACACCATATATTTT. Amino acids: CASSLQGQLSGNTIYF.

This chain's CDR3 is CARQGAPETQYF. The CDR3 coding sequence is TGTGCCAGGCAGGGGGCTCCAGAGACCCAGTACTTC. The genes are TRBV2 and TRBJ2-5; 8 bases agree with TRBD1. Losses at the gene ends were 9 bases for V and 4 bases for J; bases not matched to a gene: 4. Germline V CDR1 and CDR2: SNHLY, FYNNEI. This CDR3 contains 12 residues.

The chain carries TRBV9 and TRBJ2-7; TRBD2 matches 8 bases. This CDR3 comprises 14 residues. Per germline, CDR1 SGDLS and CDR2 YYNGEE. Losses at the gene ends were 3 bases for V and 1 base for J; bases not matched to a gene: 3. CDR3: CASSARGGSYEQYF. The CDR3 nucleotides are TGTGCCAGCAGCGCCCGGGGGGGGTCCTACGAGCAGTACTTC.

As DNA, the CDR3 is TGCGCCAGCAGCCAAGATCCGGGAAACTATGGCTACACCTTC. As protein: CASSQDPGNYGYTF. The rearrangement joins TRBV4-1 to TRBJ1-2; D gene unclear. Germline V gene sequence: CDR1 MGHRA, CDR2 YSYEKL. CDR3 size: 14 residues. V was pared by 0 bases and J by 2 bases, with 7 bases between.

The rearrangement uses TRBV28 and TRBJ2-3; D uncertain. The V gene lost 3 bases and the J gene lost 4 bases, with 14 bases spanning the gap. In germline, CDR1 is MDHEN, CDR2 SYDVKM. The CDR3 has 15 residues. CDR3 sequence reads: CASSLLGVRADTQYF. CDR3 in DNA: TGTGCCAGCAGTTTGCTTGGAGTCCGAGCAGATACGCAGTATTTT. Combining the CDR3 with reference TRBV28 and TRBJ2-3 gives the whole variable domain DVKVTQSSRYLVKRTGEKVFLECVQDMDHENMFWYRQDPGLGLRLIYFSYDVKMKEKGDIPEGYSVSREKKERFSLILESASTNQTSMYLCASSLLGVRADTQYFGPGTRLTVL.

The CDR3 loop reads CASSRTQGATLHF. CDR3 nucleotides: TGTGCCAGCAGCCGTACACAGGGGGCCACCCTCCACTTT. The chain combines TRBV7-3 with TRBJ1-6; 9 nucleotides match TRBD1. This CDR3 has 13 amino acids. The V segment lost 5 bases and the J segment 14 bases; nucleotides outside the gene matches: 7. Germline V gives CDR1 SGHTA, CDR2 FQGTGA.

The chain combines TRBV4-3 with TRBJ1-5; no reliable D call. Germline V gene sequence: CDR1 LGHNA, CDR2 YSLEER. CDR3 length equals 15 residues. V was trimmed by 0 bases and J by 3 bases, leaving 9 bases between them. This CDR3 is CASSQELDFNQPQHF. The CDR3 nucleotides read TGCGCCAGCAGCCAAGAGCTGGACTTCAATCAGCCCCAGCATTTT.